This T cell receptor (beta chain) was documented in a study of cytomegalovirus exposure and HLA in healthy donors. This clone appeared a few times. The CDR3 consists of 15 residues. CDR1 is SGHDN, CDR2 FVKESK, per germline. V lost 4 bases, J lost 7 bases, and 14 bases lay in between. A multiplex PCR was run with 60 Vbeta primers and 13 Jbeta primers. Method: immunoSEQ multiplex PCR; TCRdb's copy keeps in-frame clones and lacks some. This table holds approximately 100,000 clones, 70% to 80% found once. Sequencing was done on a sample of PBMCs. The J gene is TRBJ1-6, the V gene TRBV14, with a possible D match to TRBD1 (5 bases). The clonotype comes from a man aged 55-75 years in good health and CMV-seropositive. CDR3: CASSREGLYNSPLHF. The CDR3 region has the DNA TGTGCCAGCAGCCGAGAGGGACTTTACAATTCACCCCTCCACTTT.